The 25 T cell receptor beta chains in this list originate from one sample, sequenced in a study of neurological immune-mediated disorders. The time point is: longitudinal time-point 2. A single record per CDR3 protein comes from TCRdb applying MiXCR to the 5' RACE reads. This table holds some 49,000 distinct CDR3 sequences, under 15% found once. The material sequenced was PBMCs. Every receptor here comes from a male donor with HTLV-1-associated myelopathy (HAM/TSP).

This clonotype was recorded many times. The CDR3 region has the DNA TGTGCCAGCAACGTTAGACAGGGCGGACCTCGGAATGAGCAGTTCTTC. Protein: CASNVRQGGPRNEQFF. The chain uses TRBV7-2 and TRBJ2-1; 7 bases fit TRBD1. Germline values: CDR1 SGHTA, CDR2 FQGNSA. Trimming cost V 7 bases and J 7 bases; bases outside gene matches: 16. The CDR3 runs to 16 residues.

This clonotype has a count of ten or more. The rearrangement joins TRBV24-1 to TRBJ2-2; 9 bases agree with TRBD1. The junction had 6 bases not matched to a gene; V was cut back by 4 bases and J by 7 bases. The CDR3 is made up of 15 amino acids. Germline V gives CDR1 KGHDR, CDR2 SFDVKD. CDR3 residues: CATSDNRGRVGELFF. The CDR3 coding sequence is TGTGCCACCAGTGACAACAGGGGGCGCGTCGGGGAGCTGTTTTTT.

This clonotype was found many times. The chain couples TRBV5-1 to TRBJ2-5; TRBD1 matches 8 bases. Germline assignment: CDR1 SGHRS and CDR2 YFSETQ. V shed 4 bases and J 4 bases; nucleotides not matched to a gene: 3. The CDR3 has 13 residues. The DNA for the CDR3 is TGCGCCAGCAGCCTGGGGACAGGAGAGACCCAGTACTTC. The encoded protein is CASSLGTGETQYF.

This clonotype was counted many times. The chain links TRBV24-1 to TRBJ2-1; 11 bases are a match to TRBD2. The CDR3 extends over 13 amino acids. V was clipped by 5 bases and J by 9 bases; unmatched bases: 2. Germline V gene data show CDR1 as KGHDR and CDR2 as SFDVKD. The CDR3 nucleotides read TGTGCCACCAGTGTTCTAGCGGGGGGTGAGCAGTTCTTC. It codes for CATSVLAGGEQFF.

This clonotype has at least ten counts. The V and J genes are TRBV6-2 or TRBV6-3 and TRBJ1-2; no clear D. Germline V gene sequence: CDR1 MNHEY, CDR2 SVGEGT. The CDR3 length is 13 residues. The V gene lost 6 bases and the J gene lost 5 bases, with 13 bases spanning the gap. DNA for the CDR3: TGTGCCAGCAGACCGACCGCAGTATATGGCTACACCTTC. It translates to CASRPTAVYGYTF.

This clonotype was seen repeatedly, ten times or more. The rearrangement links TRBV6-5 to TRBJ1-3; D is possibly TRBD1 (6 bases). The length of the CDR3 is 13 residues. Trimming took 7 bases from V and 7 from J, leaving 14 bases between them. Germline CDR1 MNHEY, CDR2 SVGAGI. The CDR3 nucleotides read TGTGCCAGCACGGGGGCGCGGAGGAACACCATATATTTT. Translating gives CASTGARRNTIYF.

This clonotype was seen ten or more times. The J gene is TRBJ1-1, the V gene TRBV5-1, with a tentative D call TRBD1 (6 bases). Germline CDR1 SGHRS, CDR2 YFSETQ. Trimming took 4 bases from V and 1 from J, leaving 11 bases between them. This CDR3 contains 14 residues. This CDR3 is CASSRGAGNTEAFF. The CDR3 DNA follows: TGCGCCAGCAGCAGGGGGGCCGGGAACACTGAAGCTTTCTTT.

This clonotype came up many times. The chain has TRBV5-1 and TRBJ2-1; unclear D gene. This CDR3 has 15 amino acids. Germline loops: CDR1 SGHRS, CDR2 YFSETQ. Trimming cost V 5 bases and J 0 bases, with 12 bases left between them. CDR3 sequence: CASSPSAVSYNEQFF. CDR3 in DNA: TGCGCCAGCAGTCCGTCGGCTGTCTCCTACAATGAGCAGTTCTTC. Full variable domain (outside the CDR3, taken from reference TRBV5-1 and TRBJ2-1): KAGVTQTPRYLIKTRGQQVTLSCSPISGHRSVSWYQQTPGQGLQFLFEYFSETQRNKGNFPGRFSGRQFSNSRSEMNVSTLELGDSALYLCASSPSAVSYNEQFFGPGTRLTVL.

This clonotype has ten or more counts. This chain links TRBV20-1 with TRBJ2-7; 8 bases agree with TRBD1. V lost 6 bases and J lost 3; bases outside the gene matches: 13. CDR1 DFQATT and CDR2 SNEGSKA come from the germline V gene (reference sequence). The CDR3 contains 15 residues. The chain's CDR3 is CSARKAGDRYYEQYF. The CDR3 coding sequence is TGCAGTGCCCGAAAAGCCGGGGACAGGTACTACGAGCAGTACTTC.

This clonotype was seen many times. J is TRBJ1-2 and V is TRBV5-1, with no clear D. Germline V gene lookup returns CDR1 SGHRS and CDR2 YFSETQ. The CDR3 is 15 amino acids. With 0 bases removed from V and 3 bases from J, the gap between germline ends came to 12 bases. The CDR3, as DNA: TGCGCCAGCAGCTTGGGGGATAGGTTCGACTATGGCTACACCTTC. Its translation is CASSLGDRFDYGYTF.

This chain connects TRBV4-3 to TRBJ2-5, with 9 bases identical to TRBD2. With 4 bases clipped from V and 4 bases from J, the junction kept 7 bases outside the gene matches. This CDR3 comprises 15 residues. The V gene's germline CDR1 is LGHNA and CDR2 YSLEER. The CDR3 reads CASSPRAGGIETQYF. The CDR3 DNA is TGCGCCAGCAGCCCCCGAGCGGGGGGAATAGAGACCCAGTACTTC.

This clonotype has a count of ten or more. This rearrangement joins TRBV7-6 to TRBJ1-6, with D possibly TRBD1 on 5 matching bases. CDR1 SGHVS and CDR2 FNYEAQ come from the germline V gene. There are 15 residues in the CDR3. Trimming stripped 0 bases from V and 8 bases from J, with 11 bases between. The CDR3 sequence: CASSLAPGQDSPLHF. As DNA, the CDR3 is TGTGCCAGCAGCTTAGCGCCAGGGCAGGATTCACCCCTCCACTTT.

This clonotype was seen just once. A read error may explain this, as a much larger clone is one base away. In DNA, the CDR3 is TGCAGTGCTAGAGACCCAGAGAACCAGTACTTC. Protein: CSARDPENQYF. The chain recombines TRBV20-1 with TRBJ2-5; D unclear. CDR3 length: 11 residues. Germline loops: CDR1 DFQATT, CDR2 SNEGSKA (reference sequence).

The chain recombines TRBV6-2 or TRBV6-3 with TRBJ2-3, with 9 bases identical to TRBD1. The trim removed 7 bases at V and 3 bases at J, leaving 8 bases unmatched. The CDR3 spans 15 residues. Germline CDR1 and CDR2: MNHEY and SVGEGT. CDR3 region: CASTSGGQGTDTQYF. The CDR3 coding sequence is TGTGCCAGCACCTCTGGGGGACAGGGAACAGATACGCAGTATTTT.

In this sample, this clonotype turned up many times. The gene calls are TRBV12-3 or TRBV12-4 and TRBJ2-5, with 8 positions matching TRBD1. V shed 5 bases, J shed 3 bases, and the junction held 17 bases outside the gene matches. The CDR3 runs to 18 residues. The CDR3 DNA follows: TGTGCCAGCAGTCCCTACGGGGCAGGGGGCGCGATGAAAGAGACCCAGTACTTC. This gives the protein CASSPYGAGGAMKETQYF.

This clonotype was detected a few times. The chain carries TRBV29-1 and TRBJ2-5; D call uncertain. Germline V gene data show CDR1 as SQVTM and CDR2 as ANQGSEA. V lost 1 base, J lost 4 bases, and 10 bases lay in between. The CDR3 totals 13 residues. In nucleotides, the CDR3 is TGCAGCGTTGAAGGGGCCTCCCGAGAGACCCAGTACTTC. Translating gives CSVEGASRETQYF.

This clonotype showed up many times. The rearrangement joins TRBV5-6 to TRBJ1-4; 7 bases match TRBD1. This CDR3 contains 14 residues. V was pared by 4 bases and J by 3 bases, with 3 bases of the junction left unmatched. Germline values: CDR1 SGHDT, CDR2 YYEEEE. CDR3: CASSRQGPNEKLFF. CDR3 bases: TGTGCCAGCAGCCGACAGGGACCTAATGAAAAACTGTTTTTT.

This clonotype was recorded many times. V and J are TRBV9 and TRBJ1-1, with TRBD1 as a possible D gene (6 bases). Deletions cut 3 bases from V and 5 bases from J, with 14 bases between. This CDR3 spans 14 amino acids. CDR1 and CDR2 from the germline V gene are SGDLS and YYNGEE. This CDR3 is CASSGRTVGTEAFF. CDR3 DNA: TGTGCCAGCAGCGGCCGGACAGTGGGGACTGAAGCTTTCTTT.

The table lists this clonotype with many counts. The rearrangement links TRBV28 to TRBJ1-5; 7 bases fit TRBD1. Germline CDR1 and CDR2: MDHEN and SYDVKM. V shed 4 bases, J shed 2 bases, and the junction held 11 bases outside the gene matches. The CDR3 loop spans 17 amino acids. The CDR3 DNA is TGTGCCAGCAGTTCTACACCGACAGGGTTGGGCAATCAGCCCCAGCATTTT. As protein: CASSSTPTGLGNQPQHF.

The chain links TRBV20-1 to TRBJ1-5; 8 bases are shared with TRBD1. The CDR3 has 13 residues. The junction had 5 bases not matched to a gene; V was cut back by 5 bases and J by 5 bases. CDR1 is DFQATT and CDR2 is SNEGSKA in the germline V gene (reference sequence). CDR3 residues: CSASTGVDQPQHF. The DNA of the CDR3 is TGCAGTGCTTCGACAGGGGTGGATCAGCCCCAGCATTTT.

This clonotype was detected many times. The chain is built from TRBV18 and TRBJ1-5, with 7 bases identical to TRBD1. The CDR3 loop spans 14 amino acids. Germline V gene data show CDR1 as KGHSH and CDR2 as LQKENI. V lost 6 bases, J lost 3 bases, and 5 bases stayed unmatched. CDR3 in amino acids: CASSLQGVNQPQHF. CDR3 DNA sequence: TGTGCCAGCTCCCTCCAGGGGGTCAATCAGCCCCAGCATTTT.

This clonotype was counted at least ten times. The V call is TRBV5-1, the J call TRBJ2-3; 7 nucleotides line up with TRBD1. Germline trimming cut 2 bases from V and 2 bases from J; bases unmatched to any gene: 5. Germline V gene sequence: CDR1 SGHRS, CDR2 YFSETQ. This CDR3 region has 15 residues. CDR3 sequence: CASSFDRASTDTQYF. The CDR3 region has the DNA TGCGCCAGCAGCTTCGACAGGGCGTCCACAGATACGCAGTATTTT.

This clonotype was seen at least ten times. The chain recombines TRBV5-1 with TRBJ2-7, with TRBD2 matching over 7 bases. CDR1 and CDR2 from the germline V gene are SGHRS and YFSETQ. CDR3 size: 14 residues. J was trimmed by 5 bases and V by 0 bases; bases with no gene match: 5. The CDR3 sequence: CASSLDLAGDEQYF. DNA of the CDR3: TGCGCCAGCAGCTTGGATCTCGCGGGGGACGAGCAGTACTTC.

This clonotype has ten or more counts. The chain links TRBV20-1 to TRBJ1-4; D may be TRBD1 (5 bases). The CDR3 runs to 15 residues. CDR1 and CDR2 (germline): DFQATT, SNEGSKA (reference sequence). V was shortened by 0 bases and J by 2 bases, with 10 bases between the two germline ends. CDR3 in DNA: TGCAGTGCTAGAGATTGGGGGTCCACTAATGAAAAACTGTTTTTT. It encodes CSARDWGSTNEKLFF.

There are many counts of this clonotype. V and J are TRBV25-1 and TRBJ1-6, with 10 bases fitting TRBD1. The germline V gene has CDR1 MGHDK and CDR2 SYGVNS. The CDR3 spans 16 residues. V dropped 1 base and J dropped 5; count of bases not matched to a gene: 2. In DNA form, the CDR3 reads TGTGCCAGCAGTGAATGGGACAGGGGACATAATTCACCCCTCCACTTT. Translating it yields CASSEWDRGHNSPLHF. The whole variable domain, filled in from reference TRBV25-1 and TRBJ1-6, reads EADIYQTPRYLVIGTGKKITLECSQTMGHDKMYWYQQDPGMELHLIHYSYGVNSTEKGDLSSESTVSRIRTEHFPLTLESARPSHTSQYLCASSEWDRGHNSPLHFGNGTRLTVT.